This is a list of T cell receptor beta chains from one sample in a study of T cell repertoires in cytomegalovirus infection. TCRdb redid the calling of the reads with MiXCR, one entry per CDR3 protein. The data contain more than 150,000 distinct CDR3 sequences, 28% of them singletons. Sequencing input: PBMCs. Every receptor here comes from a human donor in good health (CMV status not recorded). Some clones in this sample may be carry-over from other donors' samples. CDR3s include the opening cysteine and the closing phenylalanine or tryptophan. The D gene is left open where the match is weak. Clone size appears in some rows only: once, few, many, or a class for an expanded clone.

clone_size j_call cdr3_length v_call d_call cdr3_nt cdr3_aa
many TRBJ2-2 16 TRBV5-5 . TGTGCCAGCAGCTTGGAAGGGGCCCTGGGGACCGGGGAGCTGTTTTTT CASSLEGALGTGELFF
. TRBJ2-1 13 TRBV25-1 . TGTGCCAGCAGTGATGACGGACCCATAGAGCAGTTCTTC CASSDDGPIEQFF
. TRBJ1-2 15 TRBV6-2/TRBV6-3 TRBD1 TGTGCCAGCACTTACCGGGACAGGGTAGCCTATGGCTACACCTTC CASTYRDRVAYGYTF
few TRBJ2-2 17 TRBV7-2 TRBD2 TGTGCCAGCAGCTTATTCTGGGGGGGGGGGAACACCGGGGAGCTGTTTTTT CASSLFWGGGNTGELFF
many TRBJ2-2 14 TRBV7-6 . TGTGCCAGCCAACAAGGGGGGAGAGTCGGGGAGCTGTTTTTT CASQQGGRVGELFF
. TRBJ1-2 11 TRBV29-1 . TGCAGCGTTGAAGTAGGACGCGGCTACACCTTC CSVEVGRGYTF
once TRBJ2-7 12 TRBV20-1 . TGCAGCGCTAAACGGGGGACCTACGAGCAGTACTTC CSAKRGTYEQYF
. TRBJ2-1 17 TRBV5-1 . TGCGCCAGCAGCTTGAGTGTGTGGGGGAGCTCCTACAATGAGCAGTTCTTC CASSLSVWGSSYNEQFF
. TRBJ2-6 17 TRBV11-2 . TGTGCCAGCAGCTTAGTTGTTCGGGTCTCTGGGGCCAACGTCCTGACTTTC CASSLVVRVSGANVLTF
. TRBJ1-5 15 TRBV19 . TGTGCCAGTAGTTCCGGGACCCTTGGGGGTCAGCCCCAGCATTTT CASSSGTLGGQPQHF
. TRBJ1-1 13 TRBV14 TRBD1 TGTGCCAGCAGCCAAGGCCCCGGGACAGGAGCTTTCTTT CASSQGPGTGAFF
few TRBJ1-1 13 TRBV7-8 TRBD1 TGTGCCAGCAGCTCCCAGGGGGCCGCTGAAGCTTTCTTT CASSSQGAAEAFF
. TRBJ1-4 15 TRBV4-3 . TGCGCCAGCAGCCAAGATGGGCAAGGCGATGAAAAACTGTTTTTT CASSQDGQGDEKLFF
. TRBJ1-2 16 TRBV7-8 TRBD1 TGTGCCAGCAGCTTAGCGGGGACAGGGGAGAACTATGGCTACACCTTC CASSLAGTGENYGYTF
. TRBJ1-1 14 TRBV7-2 . TGTGCCAGCAGCTTAGCGCGAAGTAGTGGTGAAGCTTTCTTT CASSLARSSGEAFF
. TRBJ2-5 14 TRBV12-3/TRBV12-4 TRBD2 TGTGCCAGCAGACGGACTAGCGGGGGAGAGACCCAGTACTTC CASRRTSGGETQYF
few TRBJ2-7 14 TRBV15 . TGTGCCACCAGCACCGACTCCACTGACTACGAGCAGTACTTC CATSTDSTDYEQYF
. TRBJ2-1 16 TRBV14 . TGTGCCAGCAGCCAAAAAAGGAGTCCTGGGGAAAATGAGCAGTTCTTC CASSQKRSPGENEQFF
. TRBJ2-1 14 TRBV19 . TGTGCCAGTAGTACAGGATCATCCTACAATGAGCAGTTCTTC CASSTGSSYNEQFF
. TRBJ2-5 14 TRBV6-1 . TGTGCCAGTCAGTGGGACAAAGCCCAAGAGACCCAGTACTTC CASQWDKAQETQYF
. TRBJ2-5 15 TRBV10-3 . TGTGCCATCAGCAACAGGGTACGGGGCCAAGAGACCCAGTACTTC CAISNRVRGQETQYF
. TRBJ2-3 14 TRBV19 TRBD2 TGTGCCAGTATCCTAGCGGGGGACACAGATACGCAGTATTTT CASILAGDTDTQYF
few TRBJ1-1 11 TRBV20-1 . TGCAGTGCTCAGCGGGGGGCCGAAGCTTTCTTT CSAQRGAEAFF
many TRBJ2-3 16 TRBV7-8 TRBD2 TGTGCCAGCACCCCAGCGGGGCGGGGGGGATCAGATACGCAGTATTTT CASTPAGRGGSDTQYF
few TRBJ1-1 11 TRBV12-3/TRBV12-4 . TGTGCCAGCAGGGTAGACACTGAAGCTTTCTTT CASRVDTEAFF
few TRBJ2-7 14 TRBV6-2/TRBV6-3 TRBD1 TGTGCCAGCAGGTCAGGGGGTTTACCCTACGAGCAGTACTTC CASRSGGLPYEQYF
few TRBJ2-6 16 TRBV4-3 . TGCGCCAGCAGCCAAGAAGGAGCCTCTGGGGCCAACGTCCTGACTTTC CASSQEGASGANVLTF
. TRBJ2-1 10 TRBV29-1 TRBD1 TGCGCCGACAGGGGAAATGAGCAGTTCTTC CADRGNEQFF
few TRBJ2-3 15 TRBV2 . TGTGCCAGCAGTGAGCGGGCGTTTAGCACAGATACGCAGTATTTT CASSERAFSTDTQYF
. TRBJ1-3 17 TRBV12-3/TRBV12-4 TRBD1 TGTGCCAGCAGTTTATATTTCGACAGGGGATCTGGAAACACCATATATTTT CASSLYFDRGSGNTIYF
. TRBJ2-3 13 TRBV29-1 . TGCAGCGTTGAATCGGGGAGCGCAGATACGCAGTATTTT CSVESGSADTQYF
. TRBJ2-7 13 TRBV2 . TGTGCCAGCAGTGAAGAGGGTTGGGACGAGCAGTACTTC CASSEEGWDEQYF
many TRBJ1-2 14 TRBV7-2 TRBD1 TGTGCCAGCAGCCCCCGGGGGACAGGGTATGCCTACACCTTC CASSPRGTGYAYTF
few TRBJ2-6 18 TRBV5-1 TRBD1 TGCGCCAGCAGCTTGGATGGGACAGGGGGCTCTGGGGCCAACGTCCTGACTTTC CASSLDGTGGSGANVLTF
few TRBJ2-3 17 TRBV7-9 . TGTGCCAGCAGCTCCGGAGGTGCGAACTACTTTACGGATACGCAGTATTTT CASSSGGANYFTDTQYF
. TRBJ2-5 14 TRBV29-1 . TGCAGCGCTACCATTGACGGTTCGGGGAGGACCCAGTACTTC CSATIDGSGRTQYF
. TRBJ2-1 15 TRBV3-1 TRBD2 TGTGCCAGCAGCTCCAGCGGGGGGCCTCACAATGAGCAGTTCTTC CASSSSGGPHNEQFF
few TRBJ2-3 17 TRBV20-1 TRBD2 TGCAGTGCTAACCCCCTTACTAGCGGGGGAATCACAGATACGCAGTATTTT CSANPLTSGGITDTQYF
few TRBJ1-3 18 TRBV5-1 . TGCGCCAGCAGCCACCTAGGAGGGGAAGGGGTCTCTGGAAACACCATATATTTT CASSHLGGEGVSGNTIYF
few TRBJ2-5 12 TRBV20-1 . TGCAGTGCGTACCGGATCCAAGAGACCCAGTACTTC CSAYRIQETQYF
few TRBJ1-5 15 TRBV5-1 . TGCGCCAGCAGCTTGGAGCCCTCGGCAGCTCAGCCCCAGCATTTT CASSLEPSAAQPQHF
few TRBJ1-4 12 TRBV7-6 . TGTGCCAGCAGGGATCCGGGCTTCCAACTGTTTTTT CASRDPGFQLFF
. TRBJ2-4 14 TRBV7-2 . TGTGCCAGCAGCCCCCGGCGGTCAGAAAACATTCAGTACTTC CASSPRRSENIQYF
. TRBJ1-4 13 TRBV7-8 . TGTGCCAGCAGCTTAGGGCGGGACGAAAAACTGTTTTTT CASSLGRDEKLFF
. TRBJ2-2 15 TRBV5-1 . TGCGCCAGCAGCTGGGACGGAATGAACACCGGGGAGCTGTTTTTT CASSWDGMNTGELFF
. TRBJ2-7 18 TRBV10-1 . TGCGCCAGCAGTAACCCTTCCTCCATGCAGGGAGAATCGGACGAGCAGTACTTC CASSNPSSMQGESDEQYF
few TRBJ2-1 12 TRBV6-5 . TGTGCCAGCACTCACACCGGTGATGAGCAGTTCTTC CASTHTGDEQFF